This T cell receptor (beta chain) is from a study of blood T cell repertoires in COVID-19. As for the study in general: Donors in the United States, Italy and Spain gave samples during acute or convalescent COVID-19.

With V trimmed by 5 bases and J by 4 bases, 3 bases remained unmatched. The germline gives CDR1 SEHNR, CDR2 FQNEAQ (reference sequence). The CDR3 length is 13 residues. In the authors' methods: Estimation of nucleated cell counts was performed using reference gene primer amplification. TCRdb keeps only in-frame clones here, not all; method: immunoSEQ multiplex PCR. From that table come the V and J calls and clone size; the DNA was used to work out D and trimming. The table lists around 46,000 clones, roughly four fifths of them singletons. The sample was peripheral blood. The clonotype was recovered from a man in his forties or fifties with acute or convalescent COVID-19. The chain uses TRBV7-9 and TRBJ2-5; TRBD2 matches 8 bases. CDR3 protein: CASSPGGGETQYF. The CDR3 DNA follows: TGTGCCAGCAGCCCGGGGGGGGGAGAGACCCAGTACTTC.